This T cell receptor (beta chain) was recovered during a study of CD4 and CD8 cells across lung adenocarcinoma regions. Localized lung adenocarcinoma, a non-small cell lung cancer, affected the donors. Germline CDR1 reads WSHSY; CDR2 reads SAAADI. The CDR3 runs 13 residues. In TCRdb, the PCR reads were re-called with MiXCR into one record per CDR3 protein. The table includes around 11,000 distinct CDR3 sequences, 50% to 65% detected once. The chain combines TRBV10-2 with TRBJ2-5; D remains ambiguous. The J call may be wrong; the DNA end is better matched by TRBJ2-7. The source material was CD4+ T cells from the center of a lung tumor. The clonotype originates from a male donor with lung adenocarcinoma. The CD4 and CD8 labels of this study may be unreliable. The CDR3 reads CASSDGPRYEQYF. The CDR3 DNA sequence: TGCGCCAGCAGTGACGGGCCCCGCTACGAGCAGTACTTC.